These T cell receptor beta chains were read from a single sample in a study of post-analysis software for immune sequencing data. MiXCR, applied by TCRdb to the PCR reads, yields one record per CDR3 protein. The sample shows roughly 600,000 distinct CDR3 sequences, 40% to 50% of them seen only once. Sequenced input: blood. The source is a girl under 18 with multiple sclerosis. Both conserved end residues are part of each CDR3. The order of the fields is V gene, clone size, CDR3 protein. The size entry is marked missing in some rows and otherwise reads once, few, many or a size class.

TRBV11-3	NA	CASSSLEIADQETQYF
TRBV20-1	NA	CSAIAGLYRSDTQYF
TRBV29-1	NA	CSVRDRVETQYF
TRBV15	NA	CATSRHNQPQHF
TRBV12-3/TRBV12-4	NA	CASTTGQQSTDTQYF
TRBV28	NA	CASSWGHQYGYTF
TRBV4-1	NA	CASSQELNGYTF
TRBV7-6	NA	CASSLGRDEQFF
TRBV4-1	NA	CASSLDASPIEQFF
TRBV7-9	NA	CASSSTGQGAGYTF
TRBV11-3	NA	CASSLIANNEQFF
TRBV7-9	NA	CASSLAKGPRRSNTEAFF
TRBV12-3/TRBV12-4	few	CASSEGSYEQYF
TRBV20-1	NA	CSARTPRSTDTQYF
TRBV12-3/TRBV12-4	few	CASSQPGGPYNEQFF
TRBV5-5	NA	CASSLVAGGYQETQYF
TRBV12-3/TRBV12-4	NA	CASSRRTSGVGETQYF
TRBV10-3	NA	CAISESKGGDNEQYF
TRBV29-1	NA	CSVQGTLMNTETFF
TRBV5-1	NA	CASSLLDGSYEQYF
TRBV12-3/TRBV12-4	NA	CASSFSQRARDTEAFF
TRBV12-3/TRBV12-4	NA	CASSLLAGFEQYF
TRBV10-3	NA	CAISGYGTGDEQYF
TRBV12-3/TRBV12-4	NA	CASRTGAWNEQYF
TRBV4-1	few	CASSPGLAGFVTGELFF
TRBV2	few	CASRGTGAYEQYF
TRBV2	few	CASSGDRITTNEKLFF
TRBV4-1	NA	CASSPPGGLGGSNQPQHF
TRBV12-3/TRBV12-4	NA	CASSNWEGPSYEQYF
TRBV12-3/TRBV12-4	few	CASSRRISGITRRVTDTQYF
TRBV7-3	NA	CASSLMGGDYEQYF
TRBV7-9	NA	CASSLIGLAVGDEQFF
TRBV20-1	many	CSARVLSTDTQYF
TRBV12-3/TRBV12-4	NA	CASSSPRGKGLYGYTF
TRBV27	once	CASSLSLPTGLTGGNTIYF
TRBV5-1	NA	CASSYPDRNNEQFF
TRBV12-3/TRBV12-4	NA	CASSIRTGGSGGYTF
TRBV5-1	NA	CASSLGSGGQGHTDTQYF
TRBV24-1	NA	CATSDSGTETNEQFF
TRBV5-1	NA	CASSLETISYGYTF
TRBV5-1	many	CASSLGGRQETQYF
TRBV10-3	few	CAISDPGTPKAYGYTF
TRBV12-3/TRBV12-4	NA	CASSLAPRGNQPQHF
TRBV4-1	few	CASSQGGSPPTEETQYF
TRBV7-9	NA	CASRQTWEYGYTF
TRBV12-3/TRBV12-4	NA	CASARGMNTEAFF
TRBV6-5	few	CASNKRGAGTNEQFF
TRBV11-2	NA	CASSLARTHYGYTF
TRBV6-6	few	CASFVEGPDTQYF
TRBV4-1	NA	CASSQTRTLSTDTQYF
TRBV7-8	NA	CASSLVGRQKKEEQYF
TRBV5-1	few	CASSLNGNRGSYEQYF
TRBV29-1	NA	CSVDAGTNVYNEQFF
TRBV5-1	few	CASSLYTGTPAYEQYF